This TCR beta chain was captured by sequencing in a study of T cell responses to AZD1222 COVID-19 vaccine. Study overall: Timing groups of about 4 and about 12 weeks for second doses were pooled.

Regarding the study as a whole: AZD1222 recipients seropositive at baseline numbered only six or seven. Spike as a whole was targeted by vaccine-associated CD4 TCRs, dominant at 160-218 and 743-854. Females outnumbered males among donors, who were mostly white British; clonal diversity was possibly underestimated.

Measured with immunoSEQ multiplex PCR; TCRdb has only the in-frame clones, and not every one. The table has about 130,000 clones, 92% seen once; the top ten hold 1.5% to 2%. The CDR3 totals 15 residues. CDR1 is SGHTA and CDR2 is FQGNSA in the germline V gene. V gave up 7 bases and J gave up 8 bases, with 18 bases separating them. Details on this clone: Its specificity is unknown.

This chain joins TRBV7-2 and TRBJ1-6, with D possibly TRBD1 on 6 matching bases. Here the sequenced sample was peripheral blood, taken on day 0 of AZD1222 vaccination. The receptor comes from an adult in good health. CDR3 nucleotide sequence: TGTGCCAGCACGGAAAGCAGGGGTAGTGATTCACCCCTCCACTTT. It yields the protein CASTESRGSDSPLHF.